The 8 T cell receptor beta chains reported below all come from one sample, sequenced in a study of OX40 agonist ivuxolimab in advanced cancers. The data were produced by immunoSEQ multiplex PCR, yet TCRdb's version contains in-frame clones alone and is incomplete. The sample has approximately 99,000 clones, around 94% seen once. Sequenced here: CD4+ or CD8+ T cells sorted from blood, sampled in a trial of the OX40 agonist ivuxolimab. These TCRs come from an adult with an advanced solid tumor such as melanoma, head and neck, liver or kidney cancer.

This clone is medium-sized in the sample. The rearrangement uses TRBV6-5 and TRBJ1-2; 8 nucleotides align to TRBD1. CDR1 is MNHEY, CDR2 SVGAGI, per germline. V shed 5 bases and J 4 bases; nucleotides not matched to a gene: 9. This CDR3 has 15 amino acids. In DNA, the CDR3 is TGTGCCAGCAGTCCATCGACAGGGGTGGCCTATGGCTACACCTTC. As protein: CASSPSTGVAYGYTF.

The chain links TRBV11-2 to TRBJ2-3, with 15 bases lining up with TRBD2. Germline assignment: CDR1 SGHAT and CDR2 FQNNGV. The CDR3 is 18 amino acids. With 5 bases clipped from V and 4 bases from J, the junction kept 10 bases outside the gene matches. The CDR3 here is CASSPRTSGGARADTQYF. The DNA for the CDR3 is TGTGCCAGCAGCCCGCGGACTAGCGGGGGGGCCAGGGCAGATACGCAGTATTTT.

This chain connects TRBV4-3 to TRBJ1-3, with D unresolved. The CDR3 is 16 residues long. Trimming stripped 2 bases from V and 4 bases from J, with 15 bases between. CDR1 LGHNA and CDR2 YSLEER come from the germline V gene. Here the CDR3 reads CASSQLGGVKGNTIYF. The CDR3 nucleotides are TGCGCCAGCAGCCAATTGGGCGGTGTCAAGGGAAACACCATATATTTT.

The chain recombines TRBV7-2 with TRBJ1-2; no definite D call. Germline loops: CDR1 SGHTA, CDR2 FQGNSA. The CDR3 covers 16 residues. Trimming pared 5 bases from V and 3 bases from J, leaving 19 bases between. The chain's CDR3 is CASSDQTGTRDYGYTF. The CDR3 nucleotides are TGTGCCAGCAGCGACCAGACCGGAACGCGAGACTATGGCTACACCTTC.

The rearrangement joins TRBV18 to TRBJ1-6; D may be TRBD1 (5 bases). This CDR3 contains 15 residues. Looked up from germline, CDR1 is KGHSH and CDR2 is LQKENI. V gave up 3 bases and J gave up 8 bases, with 14 bases separating them. The CDR3 here is CASSPVAGSDSPLHF. The CDR3, as DNA: TGTGCCAGCTCACCCGTCGCAGGGAGTGATTCACCCCTCCACTTT.

This clone was picked up one time. This chain links TRBV9 with TRBJ2-5; D may be TRBD1 (5 bases). Germline CDR1 and CDR2: SGDLS and YYNGEE. The CDR3 consists of 13 residues. Trimming removed 2 bases from V and 5 bases from J, with 10 bases in between. CDR3 coding DNA: TGTGCCAGCAGCGTGTCAGGGTGGGAGACCCAGTACTTC. Translating it yields CASSVSGWETQYF.

The V and J genes are TRBV7-9 and TRBJ1-5; 12 nucleotides agree with TRBD1. V lost 6 bases, J lost 6 bases, and 3 bases stayed unmatched. Per germline, CDR1 SEHNR and CDR2 FQNEAQ (reference sequence). The CDR3 sequence is 14 residues long. The CDR3 bases are TGTGCCAGCAGAGGGACAGGGGGCATTCAGCCCCAGCATTTT. Protein: CASRGTGGIQPQHF.

V and J are TRBV27 and TRBJ2-7, with D perhaps TRBD1 (6 bases). V was trimmed by 7 bases and J by 12 bases, leaving 28 bases between them. In germline, CDR1 is MNHEY, CDR2 SMNVEV (reference sequence). This CDR3 spans 15 amino acids. CDR3 loop: CASTAGAKRETPPYF. DNA of the CDR3: TGTGCCAGCACCGCAGGGGCAAAGAGGGAGACCCCTCCGTACTTC.